The 32 T cell receptor beta chains below were found in one sample sequenced in a study of T-cell reconstitution after alpha-beta-depleted transplantation in children. Preparation of the TCRbeta library was carried out with unique molecular identifiers. MiXCR was run by TCRdb on the PCR reads, yielding one entry per CDR3 protein. The data show 300,000 to 400,000 distinct CDR3 sequences, around 15% seen once. The starting material was PBMCs, mostly from graft donor cells, obtained 360 days after TCRalphabeta/CD19-depleted stem cell transplant. These receptors all come from a male patient aged 2 to 9 who had a stem cell transplant for acute lymphoblastic leukemia, so the T cells may come from the graft donor.

This clonotype turned up a few times. The rearrangement joins TRBV4-1 to TRBJ2-3; 7 nucleotides line up with TRBD2. Germline V CDR1 and CDR2: MGHRA, YSYEKL. The length of the CDR3 is 16 residues. The trim removed 0 bases at V and 2 bases at J, leaving 5 bases unmatched. CDR3 sequence: CASSQDLGTNTDTQYF. The DNA of the CDR3 is TGCGCCAGCAGCCAAGATCTGGGGACTAACACAGATACGCAGTATTTT.

This clonotype was seen many times. The chain carries TRBV11-2 and TRBJ2-1, with a weak D call TRBD2 (6 bases). This CDR3 spans 18 amino acids. V shed 3 bases and J shed 0 bases, with 18 bases lying between them. Germline loops: CDR1 SGHAT, CDR2 FQNNGV. The CDR3 loop is CASSFRAWDLSSYNEQFF. The CDR3 DNA reads TGTGCCAGCAGCTTTAGAGCTTGGGACTTGAGCTCCTACAATGAGCAGTTCTTC.

This clonotype has only a few counts. V usage is TRBV6-1 and J usage is TRBJ2-7, with 11 bases matching TRBD2. Trimming removed 9 bases from V and 7 bases from J; junction bases left unmatched: 11. CDR3 length: 14 residues. Per germline, CDR1 MNHNS and CDR2 SASEGT. CDR3 nucleotides: TGTGCCAGTTCCAAACTAGCGGGAGTGGGGGAGCAGTACTTC. Its translation: CASSKLAGVGEQYF.

This clonotype has only a few counts. The rearrangement joins TRBV6-2 or TRBV6-3 to TRBJ2-5, with no clear D. There are 11 residues in the CDR3. From germline, CDR1 is MNHEY and CDR2 SVGEGT. Trimming removed 7 bases from V and 13 bases from J, with 16 bases in between. The CDR3 DNA is TGTGCCAGCACGTTCGACGGAAGATTGTACTTC. As protein: CASTFDGRLYF.

This clonotype was seen repeatedly, ten times or more. V and J are TRBV4-1 and TRBJ2-7, with D tentatively TRBD1 (5 bases). V was shortened by 1 base and J by 3 bases, with 28 bases between the two germline ends. Germline loops: CDR1 MGHRA, CDR2 YSYEKL. The CDR3 extends over 20 amino acids. The CDR3 sequence: CASSQVYRTGRNTLRYEQYF. The CDR3 bases are TGCGCCAGCAGCCAAGTTTACAGGACCGGGCGCAACACCCTTCGCTACGAGCAGTACTTC.

The J gene is TRBJ1-1, the V gene TRBV6-5, with a tentative D call TRBD1 (6 bases). Germline CDR1 reads MNHEY; CDR2 reads SVGAGI. Between the trimmed V and J ends, which lost 2 bases and 5 bases, there was a span of 21 bases. The CDR3 contains 17 residues. The CDR3 spells CASSYGGGGQGRTEAFF. CDR3 DNA: TGTGCCAGCAGTTACGGGGGTGGGGGGCAGGGTCGGACTGAAGCTTTCTTT.

This sequence joins TRBV5-1 and TRBJ2-1, with 11 bases that match TRBD2. This CDR3 comprises 16 residues. J was trimmed by 2 bases and V by 4 bases; bases with no gene match: 5. Germline CDR1 SGHRS, CDR2 YFSETQ. CDR3 region: CASSPMTSGTYNEQFF. The CDR3 region has the DNA TGCGCCAGCAGCCCTATGACTAGCGGGACCTACAATGAGCAGTTCTTC.

This clonotype was observed a handful of times. The genes are TRBV20-1 and TRBJ2-5; the D gene is possibly TRBD1 (5 bases). The CDR3 consists of 14 residues. V was pared by 3 bases and J by 2 bases, with 13 bases between. Per germline, CDR1 DFQATT and CDR2 SNEGSKA (reference sequence). The CDR3 loop reads CSASHQGLQETQYF. The CDR3 nucleotides read TGCAGTGCTAGTCACCAGGGTCTACAAGAGACCCAGTACTTC.

The CDR3, as DNA: TGTGCCATCAACCCAGATTTAAATCAGGGCTACGAGCAGTACTTC. It yields the protein CAINPDLNQGYEQYF. V usage is TRBV10-3 and J usage is TRBJ2-7, with TRBD1 as a possible D gene (5 bases). The germline V gene has CDR1 ENHRY and CDR2 SYGVKD. Trimming left V 7 bases short and J 3 bases short, with 19 bases between. The CDR3 spans 15 residues.

This clonotype has more than one count but fewer than ten. The chain uses TRBV12-3 or TRBV12-4 and TRBJ2-1; D is uncertain. CDR3 size: 13 residues. Trimming cost V 5 bases and J 6 bases, with 11 bases left between them. CDR3 sequence reads: CASSLSTGNEQFF. In nucleotides, the CDR3 is TGTGCCAGCAGTCTATCGACTGGCAATGAGCAGTTCTTC.

The sample holds many counts of this clonotype. The gene calls are TRBV4-3 and TRBJ2-7; maybe TRBD2 (6 bases). Trimming removed 3 bases from V and 5 bases from J, with 17 bases in between. Germline V gene lookup returns CDR1 LGHNA and CDR2 YSLEER. The CDR3 runs to 15 residues. DNA of the CDR3: TGCGCCAGCAGCCAGATCCTAAACGGGGGAAACGAGCAGTACTTC. Amino acid sequence: CASSQILNGGNEQYF.

This clonotype has more than one count but fewer than ten. The chain carries TRBV3-1 and TRBJ2-2; D ambiguous. Germline-derived CDR1 and CDR2 are LGHDT and YNNKEL (reference sequence). The CDR3 runs to 14 residues. V dropped 0 bases and J dropped 4 bases, with 6 bases sitting between them. The CDR3 loop is CASSQESGTGELFF. The CDR3 region has the DNA TGTGCCAGCAGCCAAGAATCGGGCACCGGGGAGCTGTTTTTT.

This clonotype was counted between two and nine times. The chain combines TRBV4-2 with TRBJ2-3; 7 nucleotides align to TRBD2. Germline lookup yields CDR1 LGHNA and CDR2 YNFKEQ. V dropped 0 bases and J dropped 3; count of bases not matched to a gene: 9. The CDR3 spans 17 residues. CDR3 residues: CASSQDPGGSNTDTQYF. In DNA, the CDR3 is TGTGCCAGCAGCCAAGATCCGGGCGGGAGCAATACAGATACGCAGTATTTT.

This clonotype was observed a handful of times. This chain connects TRBV12-3 or TRBV12-4 to TRBJ2-1, with TRBD2 as a possible D gene (6 bases). Trimming shortened V by 10 bases and J by 8 bases, and 30 bases separated the two germline ends. The CDR3 extends over 17 amino acids. The CDR3 loop is CATQKLPSDPLLDEQFF. The DNA of the CDR3 is TGTGCCACCCAAAAGTTGCCTAGCGACCCCCTATTGGATGAGCAGTTCTTC.

This clonotype occurred a few times. The genes are TRBV4-1 and TRBJ2-7, with a weak D call TRBD1 (5 bases). Looked up from germline, CDR1 is MGHRA and CDR2 is YSYEKL. The CDR3 extends over 13 amino acids. V lost 3 bases and J lost 5, with 11 bases in between. CDR3 sequence: CASSQWQGHEQYF. CDR3 sequence (DNA): TGCGCCAGCAGCCAGTGGCAGGGCCACGAGCAGTACTTC.

This clonotype has a handful of counts. This sequence joins TRBV6-6 and TRBJ1-5; possibly TRBD1 for D (6 bases). The CDR3 covers 11 residues. V was clipped by 10 bases and J by 14 bases, with 18 bases between them. From germline, CDR1 is MNHNY and CDR2 SVGAGI (reference sequence). CDR3 DNA: TGTGCCACCCTGACAGGTCTCTCAAAGCATTTT. It specifies CATLTGLSKHF.

This clonotype was observed a handful of times. The V gene is TRBV7-8, the J gene TRBJ1-2; 8 nucleotides agree with TRBD1. Germline trimming cut 5 bases from V and 4 bases from J; bases unmatched to any gene: 9. In germline, CDR1 is SGHVS, CDR2 FQNEAQ. This CDR3 comprises 15 residues. CDR3 coding DNA: TGTGCCAGCAGCCAGCACAGGGGGAAGAGCTATGGCTACACCTTC. Its protein product is CASSQHRGKSYGYTF.

The CDR3 DNA reads TGCGCCAGCAGCTTATTGAATGCCGGGGAGCTGTTTTTT. Translating gives CASSLLNAGELFF. This sequence joins TRBV5-1 and TRBJ2-2; D uncertain. Germline V gives CDR1 SGHRS, CDR2 YFSETQ. Trimming cost V 2 bases and J 6 bases, with 8 bases left between them. The CDR3 covers 13 residues.

This sequence joins TRBV20-1 and TRBJ2-7, with 14 bases that match TRBD2. The germline V gene encodes CDR1 DFQATT and CDR2 SNEGSKA (reference sequence). V shed 3 bases and J 6 bases; nucleotides not matched to a gene: 1. The CDR3 is made up of 13 amino acids. CDR3 protein: CSARGLAGVEQYF. The DNA of the CDR3 is TGCAGTGCTAGGGGACTAGCGGGGGTCGAGCAGTACTTC.

This chain connects TRBV5-1 to TRBJ2-3; 11 nucleotides agree with TRBD2. Germline loops: CDR1 SGHRS, CDR2 YFSETQ. The CDR3 spans 16 residues. The trim removed 3 bases at V and 0 bases at J, leaving 3 bases unmatched. In DNA, the CDR3 is TGCGCCAGCAGCTGGGGACTAGCGGCTAGCACAGATACGCAGTATTTT. Residues: CASSWGLAASTDTQYF.

This clonotype was recorded at least ten times. The CDR3 nucleotides are TGCAGTGCTAGGAATAGCCCCCTAGTTTACAATGAGCAGTTCTTC. It translates to CSARNSPLVYNEQFF. This chain connects TRBV20-1 to TRBJ2-1; D unclear. The CDR3 runs to 15 residues. V lost 3 bases to trimming and J lost 4 bases, with 16 bases between them. CDR1 is DFQATT and CDR2 is SNEGSKA in the germline V gene (reference sequence).

V usage is TRBV4-1 and J usage is TRBJ2-7, with D perhaps matching TRBD1 (6 bases). The ends were cut back, 4 bases at V and 0 bases at J, with 7 bases in the middle. The CDR3 has 13 amino acids. CDR1 and CDR2 from the germline V gene are MGHRA and YSYEKL. This CDR3 is CASSRTASYEQYF. For the CDR3, the DNA is TGCGCCAGCAGCCGGACAGCCTCCTACGAGCAGTACTTC.

V and J are TRBV27 and TRBJ2-1; 11 bases align to TRBD2. Germline V CDR1 and CDR2: MNHEY, SMNVEV (reference sequence). The CDR3 length is 16 residues. The J segment lost 4 bases and the V segment lost 3 bases, leaving 5 bases of the junction unmatched. The CDR3 DNA is TGTGCCAGCAGTTTTGGGGCTAGCGGGGGGTACAATGAGCAGTTCTTC. Translating gives CASSFGASGGYNEQFF.

This chain uses TRBV7-9 with TRBJ2-7; D might be TRBD2 (6 bases). CDR1 SEHNR and CDR2 FQNEAQ come from the germline V gene (reference sequence). The CDR3 loop spans 15 amino acids. V gave up 2 bases and J gave up 6 bases, with 17 bases separating them. CDR3 region: CASSLRLGGASEQYF. In nucleotides, the CDR3 is TGTGCCAGCAGCTTAAGGTTGGGGGGAGCATCCGAGCAGTACTTC.

This clonotype has more than one count but fewer than ten. V usage is TRBV10-3 and J usage is TRBJ2-1, with D perhaps TRBD1 or TRBD2 (6 bases each). Trimming removed 8 bases from V and 6 bases from J, with 20 bases in between. This CDR3 is 15 amino acids long. Germline CDR1 ENHRY, CDR2 SYGVKD. Written as DNA, the CDR3 is TGTGCCATCGCGGGGTGGGGGCCCCCCCGCAATGAGCAGTTCTTC. Amino acids: CAIAGWGPPRNEQFF.

This clonotype has at least ten counts. The chain recombines TRBV7-6 with TRBJ2-2; D unclear. Trimming left V 1 base short and J 6 bases short, with 9 bases between. CDR1 is SGHVS and CDR2 is FNYEAQ in the germline V gene. This CDR3 is built from 14 residues. The CDR3 DNA is TGTGCCAGCAGCTTAGTGGGTAGCCCCGGGGAGCTGTTTTTT. Its translation is CASSLVGSPGELFF.

This clonotype was seen many times. The chain uses TRBV9 and TRBJ2-7; no definite D call. The V gene lost 1 base and the J gene lost 3 bases, with 11 bases spanning the gap. The CDR3 is made up of 14 amino acids. Germline V gene data show CDR1 as SGDLS and CDR2 as YYNGEE. CDR3 sequence reads: CASSVSARHYEQYF. The CDR3 DNA follows: TGTGCCAGCAGCGTATCTGCGCGCCACTACGAGCAGTACTTC.

The rearrangement uses TRBV12-3 or TRBV12-4 and TRBJ2-3; 8 positions agree with TRBD2. V lost 2 bases to trimming and J lost 5 bases; unmatched junction nucleotides: 3. The CDR3 is 14 amino acids. CDR3: CASSLTAGVDTQYF. CDR3 DNA sequence: TGTGCCAGCAGTTTAACAGCGGGAGTAGATACGCAGTATTTT.

The chain employs TRBV7-8 and TRBJ1-1, with TRBD1 matching 7 bases. CDR1 is SGHVS and CDR2 is FQNEAQ in the germline V gene. The junction had 5 bases not matched to a gene; V was cut back by 6 bases and J by 1 base. The CDR3 is made up of 14 amino acids. This CDR3 is CASRLTGKNTEAFF. The CDR3, as DNA: TGTGCCAGCAGGCTGACAGGGAAGAACACTGAAGCTTTCTTT.

The CDR3 reads CASSITGGYNEQFF. Written as DNA, the CDR3 is TGTGCCAGTAGTATAACAGGGGGCTACAATGAGCAGTTCTTC. The chain uses TRBV19 and TRBJ2-1; 8 bases are a match to TRBD1. The CDR3 has 14 amino acids. V lost 2 bases and J lost 3; bases outside the gene matches: 0. Germline loops: CDR1 LNHDA, CDR2 SQIVND (reference sequence).

This clonotype was seen only a few times. The CDR3 coding sequence is TGTGCCACCAGCAGAGATCTTGTTAAAGGGACTAGTACAAATGAGCAGTTCTTC. Its translation is CATSRDLVKGTSTNEQFF. The chain is built from TRBV15 and TRBJ2-1, with 8 bases aligning to TRBD2. Losses at the gene ends were 0 bases for V and 7 bases for J; bases not matched to a gene: 14. Germline-derived CDR1 and CDR2 are LNHNV and YYDKDF (reference sequence). CDR3 length equals 18 residues.

This sequence joins TRBV6-4 and TRBJ1-6, with D perhaps TRBD1 (5 bases). The CDR3 is 17 amino acids. V was clipped by 2 bases and J by 5 bases, with 16 bases between them. CDR1 is MRHNA and CDR2 is SNTAGT in the germline V gene. CDR3 DNA: TGTGCCAGCAGTGACAAAGGTGGGGCGGGGGATAATTCACCCCTCCACTTT. Its translation: CASSDKGGAGDNSPLHF.